Below, 14 T cell receptor beta chains from the same sample are listed, as sequenced in a study of T cell responses to AZD1222 COVID-19 vaccine (TCRdb year 2021). Preparation of the library involved the immunoSEQ multiplex PCR assay. TCRdb took this table from immuneACCESS and kept in-frame rearrangements with V and J called. Such tables lack part of the clones; where checked against another copy, unresolved V genes explain under half of the gap, and the rest is unexplained. This sample lists some 48,000 clones; 80% to 90% were detected once. Together, the top ten hold around 6.5% of the sample. Explained via the paper, the time point label denotes: about 28 days (+/-7) after the second vaccine dose. The sample here was peripheral blood, taken 28 days after the second AZD1222 dose. These receptors were collected from an adult who received the AZD1222 COVID-19 vaccine.

The gene calls are TRBV7-2 and TRBJ2-7; 12 bases match TRBD2. The CDR3 covers 15 residues. CDR1 is SGHTA, CDR2 FQGNSA, per germline. V was clipped by 5 bases and J by 5 bases; unmatched bases: 7. The CDR3 DNA sequence: TGTGCCAGCAGCGGCGCTAGCGGGAGGGTCAACGAGCAGTACTTC. This translates into CASSGASGRVNEQYF. The full variable domain, in which reference TRBV7-2 and TRBJ2-7 provide the parts outside the CDR3, is GAGVSQSPSNKVTEKGKDVELRCDPISGHTALYWYRQSLGQGLEFLIYFQGNSAPDKSGLPSDRFSAERTGGSVSTLTIQRTQQEDSAVYLCASSGASGRVNEQYFGPGTRLTVT.

The rearrangement links TRBV11-2 to TRBJ2-7; D call uncertain. Trimming stripped 0 bases from V and 7 bases from J, with 13 bases between. Germline V gene data show CDR1 as SGHAT and CDR2 as FQNNGV. The CDR3 spans 14 residues. The CDR3, as DNA: TGTGCCAGCAGCTTAGATGTGCGGTACTATGAGCAGTACTTC. As protein: CASSLDVRYYEQYF.

J is TRBJ2-1 and V is TRBV7-9; perhaps TRBD2 as D (5 bases). V lost 0 bases to trimming and J lost 4 bases, with 7 bases between them. Germline values: CDR1 SEHNR, CDR2 FQNEAQ (reference sequence). The CDR3 length is 14 residues. DNA for the CDR3: TGTGCCAGCAGCTTAGCGGGAGATTACAATGAGCAGTTCTTC. It translates to CASSLAGDYNEQFF.

This clone was counted between two and nine times. CDR3 sequence (DNA): TGCGCCAGCAGCCAACCTGAGCGTGCAACTAATGAAAAACTGTTTTTT. It codes for CASSQPERATNEKLFF. The V gene is TRBV4-1, the J gene TRBJ1-4; D uncertain. The CDR3 loop spans 16 amino acids. Germline V gene sequence: CDR1 MGHRA, CDR2 YSYEKL. The ends were cut back, 2 bases at V and 0 bases at J, with 10 bases in the middle.

This chain connects TRBV11-3 to TRBJ2-7; D unresolved. The ends were cut back, 3 bases at V and 6 bases at J, with 9 bases in the middle. Germline CDR1 is SGHNT and CDR2 is YENEEA. The CDR3 totals 12 residues. The DNA for the CDR3 is TGTGCCAGCAGCTTCGTTGCTTCCGAGCAGTACTTC. Amino acid sequence: CASSFVASEQYF.

This clone was observed a handful of times. V usage is TRBV28 and J usage is TRBJ2-2; D unclear. The CDR3 has 16 amino acids. The germline V gene encodes CDR1 MDHEN and CDR2 SYDVKM. V lost 5 bases and J 4 bases, leaving 17 bases between the germline ends. CDR3 protein: CASSPPSRLGTGELFF. The CDR3 region has the DNA TGTGCCAGCAGTCCTCCCTCTAGGCTGGGCACCGGGGAGCTGTTTTTT.

V usage is TRBV21-1 and J usage is TRBJ1-1. TRBV21-1 is tagged as a pseudogene. This CDR3 contains 15 residues. The chain's CDR3 is CASSKGFRMNTEAFF. DNA of the CDR3: TGTGCCAGCAGCAAAGGTTTTCGAATGAACACTGAAGCTTTCTTT.

This clone was recorded once. The chain joins TRBV6-5 to TRBJ2-1; TRBD1 might be the D (7 bases). CDR1 is MNHEY, CDR2 SVGAGI, per germline. The V and J ends lost 0 bases and 8 bases respectively, with 14 bases between them. CDR3 length equals 15 residues. In DNA form, the CDR3 reads TGTGCCAGCAGTTACTCGAGGCAGGGGGGCGATGAGCAGTTCTTC. Its protein product is CASSYSRQGGDEQFF.

The gene calls are TRBV6-5 and TRBJ2-7; possibly TRBD1 for D (7 bases). This CDR3 is built from 14 residues. V was clipped by 5 bases and J by 5 bases, with 16 bases between them. Germline V CDR1 and CDR2: MNHEY, SVGAGI. As DNA, the CDR3 is TGTGCCAGCAGTCCAGGGGGAGGCTGGGACGAGCAGTACTTC. Translation gives CASSPGGGWDEQYF.

This clone was observed a handful of times. The chain employs TRBV27 and TRBJ1-1; perhaps TRBD1 as D (6 bases). Germline CDR1 MNHEY, CDR2 SMNVEV (reference sequence). V was trimmed by 3 bases and J by 0 bases, leaving 8 bases between them. The CDR3 is made up of 14 amino acids. Here the CDR3 reads CASSLRGVNTEAFF. The CDR3 DNA sequence: TGTGCCAGCAGTTTGAGGGGGGTGAACACTGAAGCTTTCTTT.

This chain's CDR3 is CASSLGQRNTEAFF. The CDR3 DNA sequence: TGTGCCAGCAGCTTGGGACAGAGGAACACTGAAGCTTTCTTT. The chain has TRBV27 and TRBJ1-1, with 7 nucleotides matching TRBD1. Germline CDR1 MNHEY, CDR2 SMNVEV (reference sequence). CDR3 size: 14 residues. J gave up 1 base and V 6 bases, and 5 bases lay outside the gene matches.

V is TRBV3-1 (or the pseudogene TRBV3-2) and J is TRBJ1-2; maybe TRBD1 (5 bases). Per the germline V gene, CDR1 is LGHDT and CDR2 is YNNKEL (reference sequence). V was clipped by 3 bases and J by 8 bases, with 13 bases between them. There are 13 residues in the CDR3. The DNA for the CDR3 is TGTGCCAGCAGCCATGAGGGGAGGAGCGGCTACACCTTC. Translating gives CASSHEGRSGYTF.

The chain carries TRBV7-9 and TRBJ1-3; D uncertain. The CDR3 sequence is 15 residues long. Germline V lookup: CDR1 SEHNR, CDR2 FQNEAQ (reference sequence). The V end was cut by 1 base, the J end by 0 bases, with 7 bases between. CDR3 bases: TGTGCCAGCAGCTTAGACAGAAACTCTGGAAACACCATATATTTT. Amino acids: CASSLDRNSGNTIYF.

V is TRBV6-5 and J is TRBJ2-7, with TRBD1 identical over 10 bases. V shed 6 bases and J 5 bases; nucleotides not matched to a gene: 7. This CDR3 has 14 amino acids. Looked up from germline, CDR1 is MNHEY and CDR2 is SVGAGI. This CDR3 reads CASSRQGAVHEQYF. In DNA form, the CDR3 reads TGTGCCAGCAGCCGACAGGGGGCGGTCCACGAGCAGTACTTC.